These T cell receptor beta chains were read from a single sample in a study of PD-1 blockade in classical Hodgkin lymphoma. Using immunoSEQ multiplex PCR, the repertoire was profiled, and TCRdb retains in-frame clones only, with some absent. The profile shows roughly 150,000 clones, just under 80% of them singletons. Here the sequenced sample was peripheral blood mononuclear cells (PBMCs), taken before the second cycle of nivolumab. These TCRs come from a human donor with classical Hodgkin lymphoma. The CDR3 runs from the conserved cysteine through the conserved F or W. A D gene is named only where the DNA matches it firmly.

TRBD2	TRBJ2-1	TRBV10-3	CAIGTSGGNEQFF
.	TRBJ1-6	TRBV5-6	CASSFWPLSDSPLHF
.	TRBJ1-2	TRBV27	CASKGSGTGGYTF
.	TRBJ1-4	TRBV5-1	CASSLSTGYNEKLFF
TRBD1	TRBJ1-1	TRBV7-9	CASSYRGSTEAFF
.	TRBJ2-7	TRBV28	CASSLGAYEQYF
TRBD1	TRBJ1-1	TRBV6-5	CASSYHGQGDTEAFF
TRBD2	TRBJ2-1	TRBV7-7	CASSRTREDEQFF
.	TRBJ1-5	TRBV28	CASSPGGPSNQPQHF
.	TRBJ2-1	TRBV9	CASSSRTSKINNEQFF
.	TRBJ2-2	TRBV10-3	CAISEKNRGGTGELFF
.	TRBJ1-2	TRBV5-6	CASSLGTDGYTF
.	TRBJ2-3	TRBV18	CASSRLITTSTDTQYF
.	TRBJ2-3	TRBV7-8	CASSLNSLSTDTQYF
.	TRBJ2-2	TRBV10-3	CAISGDSAGELFF
TRBD2	TRBJ2-3	TRBV9	CASSVQTSGGADTQYF
.	TRBJ1-5	TRBV10-3	CAISATGSNQPQHF
.	TRBJ2-7	TRBV5-1	CASSPSPQGLAYEQYF
TRBD2	TRBJ2-1	TRBV5-4	CASSQRAGAYNEQFF
.	TRBJ1-5	TRBV18	CASSPVGNSNQPQHF
.	TRBJ2-5	TRBV6-5	CASSYSAATETQYF
.	TRBJ2-3	TRBV28	CASSLPRQISTDTQYF
.	TRBJ2-2	TRBV5-4	CASTVAETTNTGELFF
.	TRBJ2-7	TRBV2	CASRPDSYEQYF
TRBD1	TRBJ1-5	TRBV6-5	CASRPTGAHQPQHF
.	TRBJ1-4	TRBV7-2	CASSLVGWSVNEKLFF
.	TRBJ1-2	TRBV15	CATSRAGPYYGYTF
TRBD1	TRBJ1-5	TRBV7-9	CASSFGQERWGTQHF
.	TRBJ1-5	TRBV6-5	CASSYRGGQPQHF
.	TRBJ2-3	TRBV10-3	CAISDSRPDTQYF
.	TRBJ2-7	TRBV6-1	CASTGVYEQYF
.	TRBJ1-2	TRBV5-1	CASSSGTYGYTF
.	TRBJ1-2	TRBV7-9	CASSSSRRYGYTF
.	TRBJ1-2	TRBV7-9	CASSLGAAENYGYTF
.	TRBJ1-4	TRBV6-5	CASSYSYRGDNEKLFF
.	TRBJ1-6	TRBV13	CASSLDVGAPLHF
TRBD1	TRBJ1-1	TRBV15	CATSPTGASTEAFF
.	TRBJ2-7	TRBV7-6	CASSPQPGGGRFHEQYF
.	TRBJ2-1	TRBV20-1	CSARVGFEQFF
.	TRBJ2-7	TRBV7-2	CASSLASQVYEQYF
.	TRBJ2-7	TRBV18	CASSAPGLSYEQYF
.	TRBJ2-2	TRBV6-6	CASTYQGRTGELFF
.	TRBJ1-5	TRBV19	CASSSRPDSNQPQHF
.	TRBJ2-7	TRBV27	CASRRGLSYEQYF
.	TRBJ1-3	TRBV18	CASSPRTDRNTIYF
TRBD1	TRBJ1-2	TRBV13	CASSFGRDSPRGGYTF
TRBD1	TRBJ1-2	TRBV11-1	CASSGRQGGYGYTF
.	TRBJ2-1	TRBV7-3	CASSTYGNEQFF
.	TRBJ2-3	TRBV5-6	CASSFGHPSTDTQYF
TRBD2	TRBJ2-2	TRBV19	CASSPGLAGATNTGELFF